The present TCR beta chain was sequenced within a study of T cells in Graves' hyperthyroidism and ophthalmopathy. Study conclusions and caveats: Most expanded thyroid clonotypes above 0.001 recurred in blood. A model built on 13 V-J features separated ophthalmopathy from stable hyperthyroidism.

Amplified regions were TCR beta CDR3 sequences from RNA transcripts. The HTBI primer set served for first-round RT-PCR of the TCR CDR3. TCRdb re-derived calls from the multiplex PCR reads in MiXCR, one entry per CDR3 protein. The table has a few hundred thousand distinct CDR3 sequences, around a sixth seen once. The table lists this clonotype with many counts. Its antigen is currently unknown. The CDR3 runs 12 residues. Germline V CDR1 and CDR2: MDHEN, SYDVKM. Trimming left V 6 bases short and J 7 bases short, with 10 bases between. Sequencing was done on a sample of blood. This receptor was identified in a woman aged 18 to 35 with Graves' hyperthyroidism. The chain uses TRBV28 and TRBJ1-5; possible D gene TRBD1, 5 bases. The CDR3 DNA reads as TGTGCCAGCAGCGAGGGGTTCCAGCCCCAGCATTTT. Translation: CASSEGFQPQHF.